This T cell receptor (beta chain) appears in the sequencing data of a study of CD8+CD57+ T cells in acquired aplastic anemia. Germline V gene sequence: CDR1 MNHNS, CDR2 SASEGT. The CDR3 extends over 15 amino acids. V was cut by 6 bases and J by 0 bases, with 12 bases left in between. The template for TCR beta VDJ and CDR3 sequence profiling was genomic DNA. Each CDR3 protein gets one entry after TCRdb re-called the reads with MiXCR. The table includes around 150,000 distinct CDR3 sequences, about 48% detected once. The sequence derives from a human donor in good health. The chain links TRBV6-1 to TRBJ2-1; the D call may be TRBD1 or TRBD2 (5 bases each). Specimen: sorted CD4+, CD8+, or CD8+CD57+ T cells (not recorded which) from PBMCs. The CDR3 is CASSLEGSSYNEQFF. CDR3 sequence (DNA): TGTGCCAGCAGCCTAGAGGGGAGCTCCTACAATGAGCAGTTCTTC.